This T cell receptor beta chain was identified during a study of cytomegalovirus exposure and HLA in healthy donors. PCR used 60 Vbeta primers and 13 Jbeta primers. Here immunoSEQ multiplex PCR was the method, and the copy in TCRdb shows in-frame clones only, minus some. Altogether 60,000 to 75,000 clones are present, approximately 92% being singletons, with the ten largest covering 12%. In nominal health when sampled, donors likely had unrecorded immune exposures nonetheless. Study-level points and caveats: Presence/absence analyses rested on an assumption that sequencing depth was roughly uniform across donors. Most of the CMV-associated TCR beta chains (in a later analysis) appeared to be HLA-restricted.

Comment on this clone: The antigen is unknown.

Germline-derived CDR1 and CDR2 are WSHSY and SAAADI. CDR3 length: 17 residues. V lost 4 bases, J lost 5 bases, and 23 bases lay in between. This clonotype originated in a woman aged 30 to 39 in good health and CMV-seropositive. This sequence joins TRBV10-2 and TRBJ1-1, with TRBD1 as a possible D gene (5 bases). The specimen was PBMCs. CDR3 sequence (DNA): TGCGCCAGCAGTGTGCCCCCGGCCGGGACCGCGGGGACTGAAGCTTTCTTT. This encodes CASSVPPAGTAGTEAFF.